These 12 T cell receptor beta chains share one sample of origin, sequenced in a study of T cells in Graves' hyperthyroidism and ophthalmopathy. Amplification targeted TCR beta CDR3 regions from RNA transcripts. HTBI primers were used for first-round RT-PCR of the TCR CDR3. MiXCR, run by TCRdb on the multiplex PCR reads, gives a single entry per CDR3 protein. This table holds about 180,000 distinct CDR3 sequences, approximately 15% found once. The sample comprised blood. Source of these receptors: a woman aged 45 to 65 with Graves' hyperthyroidism.

This clonotype was counted at least ten times. This chain connects TRBV3-1 to TRBJ1-1; maybe TRBD1 (5 bases). V lost 6 bases and J lost 1, with 9 bases in between. The CDR3 is 13 residues long. CDR1 is LGHDT, CDR2 YNNKEL, per germline (reference sequence). As DNA, the CDR3 is TGTGCCAGCAGTTACCAGGGGAACACTGAAGCTTTCTTT. Translating it yields CASSYQGNTEAFF. Full variable domain (rest looked up from reference TRBV3-1 and TRBJ1-1): DTAVSQTPKYLVTQMGNDKSIKCEQNLGHDTMYWYKQDSKKFLKIMFSYNNKELIINETVPNRFSPKSPDKAHLNLHINSLELGDSAVYFCASSYQGNTEAFFGQGTRLTVV.

The CDR3 protein is CASSLMLGPNTEAFF. Written as DNA, the CDR3 is TGTGCCAGCAGCTTAATGTTGGGCCCGAACACTGAAGCTTTCTTT. The V gene is TRBV7-8, the J gene TRBJ1-1; D remains unclear. Germline CDR1 is SGHVS and CDR2 is FQNEAQ. There are 15 residues in the CDR3. V shed 2 bases and J shed 1 base, with 11 bases lying between them.

This chain connects TRBV5-4 to TRBJ2-2; possibly TRBD2 for D (6 bases). V gave up 4 bases and J gave up 8 bases, with 15 bases separating them. The germline gives CDR1 SGHNT, CDR2 YYREEE (reference sequence). This CDR3 has 14 amino acids. This chain's CDR3 is CASSGDGGVGELFF. The CDR3 DNA reads as TGTGCCAGCAGCGGGGACGGGGGAGTTGGGGAGCTGTTTTTT. Full variable domain (outside the CDR3, taken from reference TRBV5-4 and TRBJ2-2): ETGVTQSPTHLIKTRGQQVTLRCSSQSGHNTVSWYQQALGQGPQFIFQYYREEENGRGNFPPRFSGLQFPNYSSELNVNALELDDSALYLCASSGDGGVGELFFGEGSRLTVL.

In its sample, this clonotype was seen many times. V usage is TRBV7-9 and J usage is TRBJ1-5, with D possibly being TRBD1 (5 bases). Germline CDR1 reads SEHNR; CDR2 reads FQNEAQ (reference sequence). CDR3 size: 14 residues. V gave up 1 base and J gave up 1 base, with 5 bases separating them. The CDR3 DNA reads TGTGCCAGCAGCTTAGGGACAAGCAATCAGCCCCAGCATTTT. It specifies CASSLGTSNQPQHF.

The V and J genes are TRBV2 and TRBJ2-6; D is unresolved. The CDR3 has 14 residues. Deletions cut 5 bases from V and 2 bases from J, with 7 bases between. Per the germline V gene, CDR1 is SNHLY and CDR2 is FYNNEI. CDR3 sequence: CASSKLTGANVLTF. DNA of the CDR3: TGTGCCAGCAGTAAATTGACTGGGGCCAACGTCCTGACTTTC.

The sample holds many counts of this clonotype. V usage is TRBV11-2 and J usage is TRBJ2-1; D call uncertain. The germline V and J ends were trimmed by 0 bases and 3 bases, with 12 bases remaining between them. CDR3 length: 16 residues. Per the germline V gene, CDR1 is SGHAT and CDR2 is FQNNGV. CDR3 coding DNA: TGTGCCAGCAGCTTAGATCCCAAAGACTTCTACAATGAGCAGTTCTTC. Translating it yields CASSLDPKDFYNEQFF. Variable domain in full (rest from reference TRBV11-2 and TRBJ2-1): EAGVAQSPRYKIIEKRQSVAFWCNPISGHATLYWYQQILGQGPKLLIQFQNNGVVDDSQLPKDRFSAERLKGVDSTLKIQPAKLEDSAVYLCASSLDPKDFYNEQFFGPGTRLTVL.

The table lists this clonotype with many counts. The genes are TRBV6-2 or TRBV6-3 and TRBJ2-7; D is perhaps TRBD1 (5 bases). CDR3 length: 14 residues. Looked up from germline, CDR1 is MNHEY and CDR2 is SVGEGT. V lost 4 bases to trimming and J lost 4 bases, with 14 bases between them. Here the CDR3 DNA reads TGTGCCAGCAGTTCGACCAGGGATGGTTACGAGCAGTACTTC. Amino acid sequence: CASSSTRDGYEQYF.

This clonotype was seen repeatedly, ten times or more. CDR3: CASSPRDRGENEQYF. The CDR3 DNA follows: TGTGCCAGCAGCCCCCGGGACAGGGGAGAGAACGAGCAGTACTTC. V and J are TRBV27 and TRBJ2-7, with TRBD1 matching over 10 bases. Per germline, CDR1 MNHEY and CDR2 SMNVEV (reference sequence). J was trimmed by 5 bases and V by 6 bases; bases with no gene match: 10. The CDR3 has 15 amino acids.

This clonotype was detected many times. The chain carries TRBV7-3 and TRBJ2-3; D perhaps matches TRBD1 (6 bases). Germline CDR1 and CDR2: SGHTA and FQGTGA. The CDR3 has 14 residues. Trimming took 3 bases from V and 4 from J, leaving 11 bases between them. In DNA, the CDR3 is TGTGCCAGCAGCTTGTCCCCAGGGGCAGATACGCAGTATTTT. Protein: CASSLSPGADTQYF.

In this sample, this clonotype turned up many times. The chain has TRBV7-9 and TRBJ2-3; 14 nucleotides agree with TRBD2. V gave up 5 bases and J gave up 1 base; unmatched junction bases: 11. The germline gives CDR1 SEHNR, CDR2 FQNEAQ (reference sequence). The CDR3 runs 19 residues. CDR3 DNA: TGTGCCAGCAGCCCCCGACTAGCGGGGGGGCCATATGGCACAGATACGCAGTATTTT. Its translation: CASSPRLAGGPYGTDTQYF.

This clonotype has ten or more counts. CDR3 region: CASSLSQPSYEQYF. DNA of the CDR3: TGTGCCAGCAGTTTGTCACAGCCCTCCTACGAGCAGTACTTC. This rearrangement joins TRBV28 to TRBJ2-7; no reliable D call. The ends were cut back, 3 bases at V and 0 bases at J, with 9 bases in the middle. Germline-derived CDR1 and CDR2 are MDHEN and SYDVKM. The CDR3 loop spans 14 amino acids.

This clonotype has only one observation. V gene TRBV4-1 combines with J gene TRBJ2-1; 11 positions match TRBD1. Germline V gene lookup returns CDR1 MGHRA and CDR2 YSYEKL. The CDR3 length is 14 residues. Trimming at V came to 6 bases and at J to 5 bases, leaving 3 bases not matched to a gene. DNA for the CDR3: TGCGCCAGCAGGTGGACAGGGGGCCACAATGAGCAGTTCTTC. Its translation is CASRWTGGHNEQFF.